This record concerns one TCR beta chain sequence. Libraries were prepared by immunoSEQ multiplex PCR; TCRdb keeps only in-frame clonotypes and omits some of them. The top ten hold 3.5% to 4% of the sample, which has about 200,000 clones, about 86% seen once. The sample comes from a study of blood T cell repertoires in COVID-19. The CDR3 has 18 amino acids. Germline V gives CDR1 LGHNA, CDR2 YNFKEQ. Losses at the gene ends were 4 bases for V and 0 bases for J; bases not matched to a gene: 13. Sequencing used PBMCs or T cells enriched from blood (not recorded which). This receptor was identified in a woman in her thirties or forties with acute COVID-19. The chain couples TRBV4-2 to TRBJ1-2; 8 positions match TRBD1. The CDR3 nucleotides read TGTGCCAGCAGCCGAGGGGCGGGACAGGACCCCTCTAACTATGGCTACACCTTC. This translates into CASSRGAGQDPSNYGYTF.